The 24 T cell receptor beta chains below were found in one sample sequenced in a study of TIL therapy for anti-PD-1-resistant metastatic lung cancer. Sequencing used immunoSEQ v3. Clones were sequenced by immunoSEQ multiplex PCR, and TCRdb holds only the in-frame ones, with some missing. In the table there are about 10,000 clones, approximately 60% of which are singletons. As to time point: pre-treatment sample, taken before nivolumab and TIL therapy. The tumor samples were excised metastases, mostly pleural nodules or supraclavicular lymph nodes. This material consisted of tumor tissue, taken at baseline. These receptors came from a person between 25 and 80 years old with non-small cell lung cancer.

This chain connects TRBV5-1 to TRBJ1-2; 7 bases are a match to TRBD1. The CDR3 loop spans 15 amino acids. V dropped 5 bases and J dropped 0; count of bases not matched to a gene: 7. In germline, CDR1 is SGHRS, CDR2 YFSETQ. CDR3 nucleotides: TGCGCCAGCAGTGCGACAGGGATCCCTAACTATGGCTACACCTTC. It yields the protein CASSATGIPNYGYTF. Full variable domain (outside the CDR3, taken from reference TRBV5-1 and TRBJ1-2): KAGVTQTPRYLIKTRGQQVTLSCSPISGHRSVSWYQQTPGQGLQFLFEYFSETQRNKGNFPGRFSGRQFSNSRSEMNVSTLELGDSALYLCASSATGIPNYGYTFGSGTRLTVV.

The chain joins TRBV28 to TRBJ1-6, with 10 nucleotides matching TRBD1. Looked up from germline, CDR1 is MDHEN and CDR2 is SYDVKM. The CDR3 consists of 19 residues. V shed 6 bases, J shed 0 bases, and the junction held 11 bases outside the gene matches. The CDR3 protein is CASSQPGQGLSSYNSPLHF. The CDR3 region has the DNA TGTGCCAGCAGCCAACCGGGACAGGGGCTAAGCTCCTATAATTCACCCCTCCACTTT.

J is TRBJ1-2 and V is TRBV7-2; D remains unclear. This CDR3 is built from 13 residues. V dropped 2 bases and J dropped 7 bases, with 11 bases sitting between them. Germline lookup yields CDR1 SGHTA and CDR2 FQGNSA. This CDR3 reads CASSLMGFGGYTF. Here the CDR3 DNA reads TGTGCCAGCAGCTTAATGGGGTTTGGTGGCTACACCTTC.

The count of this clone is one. The CDR3 region is CASSYPGGASTDTQYF. DNA of the CDR3: TGTGCCAGCAGTTACCCGGGGGGGGCCAGCACAGATACGCAGTATTTT. This sequence joins TRBV6-5 and TRBJ2-3; 8 nucleotides match TRBD2. With 2 bases clipped from V and 0 bases from J, the junction kept 4 bases outside the gene matches. CDR3 length: 16 amino acids. CDR1 MNHEY and CDR2 SVGAGI come from the germline V gene.

In DNA form, the CDR3 reads TGTGCCAGCAGCCTACCCCCCGGGGTGGCCAGAAACACCATATATTTT. The encoded protein is CASSLPPGVARNTIYF. This chain joins TRBV7-9 and TRBJ1-3; D is uncertain. Germline V lookup: CDR1 SEHNR, CDR2 FQNEAQ (reference sequence). The CDR3 length is 16 residues. V was clipped by 5 bases and J by 5 bases, with 19 bases between them. The variable domain in full, completed from reference TRBV7-9 and TRBJ1-3, reads DTGVSQNPRHKITKRGQNVTFRCDPISEHNRLYWYRQTLGQGPEFLTYFQNEAQLEKSRLLSDRFSAERPKGSFSTLEIQRTEQGDSAMYLCASSLPPGVARNTIYFGEGSWLTVV.

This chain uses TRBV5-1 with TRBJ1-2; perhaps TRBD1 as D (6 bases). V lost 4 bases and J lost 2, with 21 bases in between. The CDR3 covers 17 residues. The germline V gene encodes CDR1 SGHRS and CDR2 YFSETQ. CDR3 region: CASSAHPYGTQNYGYTF. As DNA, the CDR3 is TGCGCCAGCAGCGCCCACCCCTACGGGACACAGAACTATGGCTACACCTTC.

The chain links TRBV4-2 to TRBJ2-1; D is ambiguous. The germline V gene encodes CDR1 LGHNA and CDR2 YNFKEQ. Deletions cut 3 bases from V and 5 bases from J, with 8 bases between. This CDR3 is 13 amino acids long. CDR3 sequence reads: CASSHQTHNEQFF. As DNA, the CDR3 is TGTGCCAGCAGCCACCAGACTCACAATGAGCAGTTCTTC.

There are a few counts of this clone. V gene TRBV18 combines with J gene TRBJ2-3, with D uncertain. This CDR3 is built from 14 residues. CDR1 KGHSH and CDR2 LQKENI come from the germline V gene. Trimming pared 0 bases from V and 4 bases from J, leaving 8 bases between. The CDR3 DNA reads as TGTGCCAGCTCACCACCTAGCCTCGCAGATACGCAGTATTTT. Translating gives CASSPPSLADTQYF. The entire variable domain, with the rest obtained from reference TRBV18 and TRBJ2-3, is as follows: NAGVMQNPRHLVRRRGQEARLRCSPMKGHSHVYWYRQLPEEGLKFMVYLQKENIIDESGMPKERFSAEFPKEGPSILRIQQVVRGDSAAYFCASSPPSLADTQYFGPGTRLTVL.

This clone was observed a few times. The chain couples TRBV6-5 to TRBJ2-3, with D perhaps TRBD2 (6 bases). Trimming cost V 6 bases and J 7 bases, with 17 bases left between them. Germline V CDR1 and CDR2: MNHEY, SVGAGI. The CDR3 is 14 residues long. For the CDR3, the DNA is TGTGCCAGCAGGGGAGGCCCAAAGCACAATACGCAGTATTTT. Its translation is CASRGGPKHNTQYF.

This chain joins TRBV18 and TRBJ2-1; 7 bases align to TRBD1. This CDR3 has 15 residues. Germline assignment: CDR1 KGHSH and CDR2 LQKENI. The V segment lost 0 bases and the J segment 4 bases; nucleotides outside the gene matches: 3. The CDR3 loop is CASSPPGTAYNEQFF. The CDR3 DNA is TGTGCCAGCTCACCACCCGGGACAGCATACAATGAGCAGTTCTTC.

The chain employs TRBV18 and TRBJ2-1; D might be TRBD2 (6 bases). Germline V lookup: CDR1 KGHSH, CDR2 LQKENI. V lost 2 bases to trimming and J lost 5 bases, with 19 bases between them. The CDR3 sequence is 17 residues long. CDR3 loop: CASSPLLASQPHNEQFF. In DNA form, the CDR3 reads TGTGCCAGCTCACCATTACTAGCTTCTCAACCCCACAATGAGCAGTTCTTC. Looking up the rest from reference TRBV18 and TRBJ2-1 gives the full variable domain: NAGVMQNPRHLVRRRGQEARLRCSPMKGHSHVYWYRQLPEEGLKFMVYLQKENIIDESGMPKERFSAEFPKEGPSILRIQQVVRGDSAAYFCASSPLLASQPHNEQFFGPGTRLTVL.

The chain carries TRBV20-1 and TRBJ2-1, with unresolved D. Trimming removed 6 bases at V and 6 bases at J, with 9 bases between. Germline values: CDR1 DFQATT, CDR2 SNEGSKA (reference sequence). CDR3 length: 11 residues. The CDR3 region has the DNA TGCAGTGCCAGACAAGTCAATGAGCAGTTCTTC. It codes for CSARQVNEQFF.

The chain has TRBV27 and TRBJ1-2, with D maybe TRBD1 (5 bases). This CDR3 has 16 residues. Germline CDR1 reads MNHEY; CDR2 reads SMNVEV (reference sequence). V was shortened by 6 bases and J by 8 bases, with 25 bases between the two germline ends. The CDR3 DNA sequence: TGTGCCAGCAGCCCCGACCGCGGGAGGGGCGAAGACGGCTACACCTTC. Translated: CASSPDRGRGEDGYTF.

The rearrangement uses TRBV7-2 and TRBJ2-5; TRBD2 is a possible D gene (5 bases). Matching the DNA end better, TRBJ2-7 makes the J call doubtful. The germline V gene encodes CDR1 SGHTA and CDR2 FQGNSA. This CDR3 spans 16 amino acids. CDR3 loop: CASSLVGGLSAYEQYF. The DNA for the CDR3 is TGTGCCAGCAGCTTAGTGGGTGGACTTTCAGCCTACGAGCAGTACTTC.

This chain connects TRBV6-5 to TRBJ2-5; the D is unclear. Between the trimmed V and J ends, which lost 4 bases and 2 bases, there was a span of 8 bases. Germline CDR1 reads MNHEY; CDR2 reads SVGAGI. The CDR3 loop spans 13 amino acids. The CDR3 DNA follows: TGTGCCAGCAGTTCGACCCTTCAAGAGACCCAGTACTTC. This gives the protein CASSSTLQETQYF.

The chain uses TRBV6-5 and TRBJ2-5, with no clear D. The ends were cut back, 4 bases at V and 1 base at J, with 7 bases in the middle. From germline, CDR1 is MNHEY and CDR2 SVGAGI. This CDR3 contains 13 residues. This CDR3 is CASSSNFQETQYF. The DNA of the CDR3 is TGTGCCAGCAGTTCCAACTTCCAAGAGACCCAGTACTTC.

CDR3 sequence (DNA): TGTGCCAGCAGCTTGGAGCGGGCGCTCTTGGGAGATACGCAGTATTTT. This translates into CASSLERALLGDTQYF. This chain connects TRBV5-4 to TRBJ2-3; D perhaps matches TRBD2 (6 bases). The germline V gene encodes CDR1 SGHNT and CDR2 YYREEE (reference sequence). The CDR3 totals 16 residues. V was pared by 0 bases and J by 5 bases, with 16 bases between.

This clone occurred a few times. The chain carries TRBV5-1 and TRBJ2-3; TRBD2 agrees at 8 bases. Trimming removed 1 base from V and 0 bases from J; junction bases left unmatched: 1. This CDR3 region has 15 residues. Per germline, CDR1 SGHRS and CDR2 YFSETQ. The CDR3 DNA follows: TGCGCCAGCAGCTTGTCGGGGGGGAGCACAGATACGCAGTATTTT. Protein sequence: CASSLSGGSTDTQYF.

CDR3 in amino acids: CASSLSVATQYF. The CDR3 region has the DNA TGTGCCAGCAGCCTATCTGTAGCGACCCAGTACTTC. The rearrangement joins TRBV5-6 to TRBJ2-5, with no clear D. Looked up from germline, CDR1 is SGHDT and CDR2 is YYEEEE. This CDR3 is built from 12 residues. Trimming pared 4 bases from V and 7 bases from J, leaving 11 bases between.

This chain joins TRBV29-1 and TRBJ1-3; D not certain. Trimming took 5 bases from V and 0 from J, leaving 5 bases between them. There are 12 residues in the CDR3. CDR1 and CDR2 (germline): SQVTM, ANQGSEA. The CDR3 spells CSVWSSGNTIYF. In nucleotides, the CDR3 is TGCAGCGTTTGGAGCTCTGGAAACACCATATATTTT.

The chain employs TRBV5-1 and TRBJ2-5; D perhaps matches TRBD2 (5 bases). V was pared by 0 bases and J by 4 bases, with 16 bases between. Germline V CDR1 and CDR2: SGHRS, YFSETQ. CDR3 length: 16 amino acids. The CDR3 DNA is TGCGCCAGCAGCTTGGCTCTCCAAGGGAGAGGAGAGACCCAGTACTTC. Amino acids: CASSLALQGRGETQYF.

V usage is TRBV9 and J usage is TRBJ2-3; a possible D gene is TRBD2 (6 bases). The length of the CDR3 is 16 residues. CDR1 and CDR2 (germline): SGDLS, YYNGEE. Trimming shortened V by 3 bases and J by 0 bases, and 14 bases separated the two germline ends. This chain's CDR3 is CASSGTSLRSTDTQYF. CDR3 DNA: TGTGCCAGCAGCGGCACTAGCTTGAGGAGCACAGATACGCAGTATTTT. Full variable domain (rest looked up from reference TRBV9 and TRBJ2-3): DSGVTQTPKHLITATGQRVTLRCSPRSGDLSVYWYQQSLDQGLQFLIQYYNGEERAKGNILERFSAQQFPDLHSELNLSSLELGDSALYFCASSGTSLRSTDTQYFGPGTRLTVL.

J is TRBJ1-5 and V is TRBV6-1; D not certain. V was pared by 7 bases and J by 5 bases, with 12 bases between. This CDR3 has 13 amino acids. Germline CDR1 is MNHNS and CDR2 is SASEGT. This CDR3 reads CASTPFGDQPQHF. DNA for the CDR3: TGTGCCAGCACCCCATTCGGGGATCAGCCCCAGCATTTT.

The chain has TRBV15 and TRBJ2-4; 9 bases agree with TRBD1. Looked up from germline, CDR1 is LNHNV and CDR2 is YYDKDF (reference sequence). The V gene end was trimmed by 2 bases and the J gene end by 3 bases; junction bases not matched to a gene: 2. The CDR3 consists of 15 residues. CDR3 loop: CATSRMDRGKNIQYF. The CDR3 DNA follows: TGTGCCACCAGCAGAATGGACAGGGGCAAAAACATTCAGTACTTC.